This record covers a single TCR beta chain. TCRdb passed the RT-PCR reads through MiXCR, listing each CDR3 protein once. The table has about 680,000 distinct CDR3 sequences, around 14% seen once. Trimming left V 6 bases short and J 4 bases short, with 19 bases between. CDR1 is MNHNS, CDR2 SASEGT, per germline. CDR3 length equals 15 residues. This clonotype originated in a female donor in good health, serving as a healthy control. This chain connects TRBV6-1 to TRBJ2-7; D call uncertain. The sequencing sample was made of memory CD4+ T cells from blood. In nucleotides, the CDR3 is TGTGCCAGCAGAAAGGGCAGTGATGGGGATTACGAGCAGTACTTC. Its protein product is CASRKGSDGDYEQYF.